This passage covers 15 T cell receptor beta chains from one sample sequenced in a study of T cell responses to AZD1222 COVID-19 vaccine. Sequencing used immunoSEQ multiplex PCR; TCRdb keeps in-frame clones, though not all of them. Of more than 150,000 clones listed, approximately 94% are singletons. The sample was peripheral blood, taken on day 0 of AZD1222 vaccination. These receptors were collected from an adult in good health.

V is TRBV27 and J is TRBJ1-6; no reliable D call. V lost 6 bases, J lost 0 bases, and 9 bases lay in between. This CDR3 has 15 amino acids. Looked up from germline, CDR1 is MNHEY and CDR2 is SMNVEV (reference sequence). CDR3 sequence: CASSDGSSYNSPLHF. CDR3 nucleotides: TGTGCCAGCAGCGACGGTAGCTCCTATAATTCACCCCTCCACTTT.

The chain joins TRBV27 to TRBJ2-2, with a possible D match to TRBD1 (6 bases). CDR1 and CDR2 from the germline V gene are MNHEY and SMNVEV (reference sequence). Trimming took off 0 bases at V and 7 bases at J, with 12 bases between the two ends. The CDR3 contains 15 residues. This chain's CDR3 is CASSLSGGPLGELFF. CDR3 DNA: TGTGCCAGCAGTTTATCAGGGGGACCTCTCGGGGAGCTGTTTTTT.

The chain recombines TRBV5-1 with TRBJ2-1, with 7 bases that match TRBD1. This CDR3 comprises 14 residues. Germline V gene data show CDR1 as SGHRS and CDR2 as YFSETQ. V shed 6 bases and J 5 bases; nucleotides not matched to a gene: 8. The CDR3 reads CASKTGVVNNEQFF. The CDR3 region has the DNA TGCGCCAGCAAAACAGGGGTCGTGAACAATGAGCAGTTCTTC.

This chain links TRBV30 with TRBJ1-2; TRBD1 aligns across 10 bases. Trimming at V came to 3 bases and at J to 7 bases, leaving 5 bases not matched to a gene. The CDR3 has 13 amino acids. Germline CDR1 GTSNPN, CDR2 SVGIG (reference sequence). The CDR3 is CAWSRQGAGGYTF. For the CDR3, the DNA is TGTGCCTGGAGCCGACAGGGGGCAGGTGGCTACACCTTC.

The gene calls are TRBV5-4 and TRBJ1-2; no clear D gene. CDR3 length: 14 residues. The germline V gene has CDR1 SGHNT and CDR2 YYREEE (reference sequence). V lost 5 bases and J lost 1, with 12 bases in between. Here the CDR3 reads CASRNSSLNYGYTF. CDR3 bases: TGTGCCAGCAGGAACAGTAGCCTTAACTATGGCTACACCTTC.

This chain connects TRBV11-2 to TRBJ2-1; D gene unclear. Trimming stripped 1 base from V and 6 bases from J, with 13 bases between. Looked up from germline, CDR1 is SGHAT and CDR2 is FQNNGV. This CDR3 spans 15 amino acids. The CDR3 reads CASSLAPSFVNEQFF. The CDR3 DNA reads TGTGCCAGCAGCTTAGCCCCCTCGTTCGTCAATGAGCAGTTCTTC. The full variable domain, its missing parts supplied by reference TRBV11-2 and TRBJ2-1, is EAGVAQSPRYKIIEKRQSVAFWCNPISGHATLYWYQQILGQGPKLLIQFQNNGVVDDSQLPKDRFSAERLKGVDSTLKIQPAKLEDSAVYLCASSLAPSFVNEQFFGPGTRLTVL.

The rearrangement links TRBV5-3 to TRBJ2-7, with a weak D call TRBD1 (6 bases). TRBV5-3 is classed as an ORF, of uncertain function. The CDR3 is 17 amino acids. V was shortened by 4 bases and J by 4 bases, with 24 bases between the two germline ends. The CDR3 DNA reads as TGTGCCAGAAGCAAGGAGGCCAGGGGCACGGCGGGTTACGAGCAGTACTTC. It yields the protein CARSKEARGTAGYEQYF.

The chain combines TRBV15 with TRBJ1-1; a weak D match, TRBD1 (5 bases). The germline V gene encodes CDR1 LNHNV and CDR2 YYDKDF (reference sequence). The CDR3 sequence is 16 residues long. Trimming left V 3 bases short and J 4 bases short, with 18 bases between. CDR3 amino acids: CATSSKASRGATEAFF. CDR3 DNA sequence: TGTGCCACCAGCAGCAAGGCGAGTAGGGGAGCCACTGAAGCTTTCTTT.

V is TRBV13 and J is TRBJ2-3, with D tentatively TRBD2 (5 bases). The CDR3 has 14 residues. Trimming removed 5 bases from V and 3 bases from J, with 12 bases in between. The germline V gene has CDR1 PRHDT and CDR2 FYEKMQ (reference sequence). The CDR3 spells CASSRVAPTDTQYF. The DNA of the CDR3 is TGTGCCAGCAGCAGAGTAGCGCCAACAGATACGCAGTATTTT.

The chain is built from TRBV28 and TRBJ1-5, with 7 positions matching TRBD1. V shed 6 bases, J shed 4 bases, and the junction held 6 bases outside the gene matches. The CDR3 covers 14 residues. The germline V gene encodes CDR1 MDHEN and CDR2 SYDVKM. The CDR3 DNA reads TGTGCCAGCAGGCTCCCGGGACAGAATCAGCCCCAGCATTTT. Translating it yields CASRLPGQNQPQHF.

The chain recombines TRBV29-1 with TRBJ1-2; no clear D. CDR3 size: 11 residues. Trimming took off 4 bases at V and 6 bases at J, with 9 bases between the two ends. Germline V gene data show CDR1 as SQVTM and CDR2 as ANQGSEA. Here the CDR3 DNA reads TGCAGCGTTGTTTTGGGCGATGGCTACACCTTC. Translation gives CSVVLGDGYTF.

The chain is built from TRBV4-2 and TRBJ2-3; D is possibly TRBD2 (6 bases). Germline V gives CDR1 LGHNA, CDR2 YNFKEQ. The CDR3 has 16 residues. The germline V and J ends were trimmed by 4 bases and 2 bases, with 16 bases remaining between them. In DNA form, the CDR3 reads TGTGCCAGCAGCCCATCCCTGGCGGACTACACAGATACGCAGTATTTT. This sequence encodes CASSPSLADYTDTQYF.

The V and J genes are TRBV5-4 and TRBJ2-1, with TRBD2 identical over 7 bases. The CDR3 is made up of 13 amino acids. After removal of 4 bases from V and 5 bases from J, the junction contained 3 bases not matched to a gene. Germline V gives CDR1 SGHNT, CDR2 YYREEE (reference sequence). The DNA of the CDR3 is TGTGCCAGCAGCCTCGGACTAGACAATGAGCAGTTCTTC. It codes for CASSLGLDNEQFF.

The chain has TRBV7-2 and TRBJ2-2; 9 bases are shared with TRBD1. This CDR3 is 14 amino acids long. The V gene's germline CDR1 is SGHTA and CDR2 FQGNSA. V dropped 10 bases and J dropped 2; count of bases not matched to a gene: 5. CDR3 protein: CATHRGQNTGELFF. CDR3 coding DNA: TGTGCCACGCACAGGGGGCAAAACACCGGGGAGCTGTTTTTT.

The CDR3 reads CASSYSIGSTSTALHF. DNA for the CDR3: TGTGCCAGCAGTTACTCGATCGGCTCGACTTCCACGGCCCTCCACTTT. V and J are TRBV6-5 and TRBJ1-6; D is undetermined. This CDR3 contains 16 residues. Trimming took off 0 bases at V and 14 bases at J, with 20 bases between the two ends. CDR1 MNHEY and CDR2 SVGAGI come from the germline V gene.